This TCR beta chain was sequenced in a study of T-cell memory formation after mild COVID-19. Study at large: Each donor largely had its own TCR clusters.

This clonotype was seen ten or more times. Per the germline V gene, CDR1 is SQVTM and CDR2 is ANQGSEA. The germline V and J ends were trimmed by 8 bases and 3 bases, with 16 bases remaining between them. The CDR3 spans 13 residues. TCRdb re-called the 5' RACE reads with MiXCR, one entry per CDR3 protein. Altogether roughly 190,000 distinct CDR3 sequences are present, over 9.5% being singletons, with the ten largest covering 3% to 3.5%. The chain links TRBV29-1 to TRBJ2-5, with D perhaps TRBD1 or TRBD2 (6 bases each). The sequencing sample was made of PBMCs or a T cell subset sorted from them (not recorded which). This clonotype originated in a man younger than 35 who had mild COVID-19 (a few samples of this study predate the infection). Cell type and time point are not known. CDR3 loop: CSTQRGAEETQYF. CDR3 sequence (DNA): TGCAGCACCCAAAGGGGGGCGGAAGAGACCCAGTACTTC.